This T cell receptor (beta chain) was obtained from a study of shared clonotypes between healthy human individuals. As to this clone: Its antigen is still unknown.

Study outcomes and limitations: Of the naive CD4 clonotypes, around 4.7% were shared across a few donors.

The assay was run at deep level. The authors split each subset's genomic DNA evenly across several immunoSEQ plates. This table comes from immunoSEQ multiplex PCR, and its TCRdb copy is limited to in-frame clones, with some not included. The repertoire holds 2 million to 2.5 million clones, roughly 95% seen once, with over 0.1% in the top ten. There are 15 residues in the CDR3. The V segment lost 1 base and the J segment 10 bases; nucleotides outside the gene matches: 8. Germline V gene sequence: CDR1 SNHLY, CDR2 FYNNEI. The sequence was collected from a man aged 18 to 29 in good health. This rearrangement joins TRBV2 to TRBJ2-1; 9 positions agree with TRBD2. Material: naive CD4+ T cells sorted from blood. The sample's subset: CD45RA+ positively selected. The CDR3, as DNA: TGTGCCAGCAGTGAAGACGGCGGGAGGGCCGGGGAGCAGTTCTTC. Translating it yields CASSEDGGRAGEQFF.